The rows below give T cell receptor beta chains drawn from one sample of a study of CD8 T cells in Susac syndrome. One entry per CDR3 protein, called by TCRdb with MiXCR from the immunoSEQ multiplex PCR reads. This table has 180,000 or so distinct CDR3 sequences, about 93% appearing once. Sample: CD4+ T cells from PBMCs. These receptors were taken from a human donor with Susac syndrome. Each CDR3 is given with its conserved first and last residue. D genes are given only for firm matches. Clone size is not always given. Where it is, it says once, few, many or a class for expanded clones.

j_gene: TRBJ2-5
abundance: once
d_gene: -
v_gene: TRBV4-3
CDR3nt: TGCGCCAGCAGCCGACAAGTAGTCGGGCATGAGACCCAGTACTTC
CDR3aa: CASSRQVVGHETQYF

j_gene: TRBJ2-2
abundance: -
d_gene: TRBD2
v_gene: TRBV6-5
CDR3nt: TGTGCCAGCAGTTACTCACCGGGACTAGCGGTGACCGGGGAGCTGTTTTTT
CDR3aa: CASSYSPGLAVTGELFF

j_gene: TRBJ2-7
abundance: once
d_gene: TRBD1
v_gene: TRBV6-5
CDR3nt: TGTGCCAGCAGCATAGACAGGGGGCGGCGTGAGCAGTACTTC
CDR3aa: CASSIDRGRREQYF

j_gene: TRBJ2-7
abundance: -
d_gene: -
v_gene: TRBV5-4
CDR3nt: TGTGCCAGCAGCTTGGGGGGAGGAATAAGCTCCTACGAGCAGTACTTC
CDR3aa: CASSLGGGISSYEQYF

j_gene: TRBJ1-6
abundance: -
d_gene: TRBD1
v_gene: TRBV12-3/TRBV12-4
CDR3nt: TGTGCCAGCAGTTTATCCCGGACAGGGAAGTCACCCCTCCACTTT
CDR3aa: CASSLSRTGKSPLHF

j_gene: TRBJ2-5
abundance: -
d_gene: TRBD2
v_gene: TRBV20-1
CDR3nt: TGCAGTGCGCCCGGGAGGGCCCAAGAGACCCAGTACTTC
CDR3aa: CSAPGRAQETQYF

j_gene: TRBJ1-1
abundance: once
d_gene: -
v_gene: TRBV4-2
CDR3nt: TGTGCCAGCAGCTCCAGGAGGAGCACTGAAGCTTTCTTT
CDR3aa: CASSSRRSTEAFF

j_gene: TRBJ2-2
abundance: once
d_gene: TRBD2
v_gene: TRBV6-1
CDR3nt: TGTGCCAGCAGCCGGAAACTAGCGGGGGCGAACACCGGGGAGCTGTTTTTT
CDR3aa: CASSRKLAGANTGELFF

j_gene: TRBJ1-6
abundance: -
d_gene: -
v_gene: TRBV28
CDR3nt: TGTGCCAGCAGCCCACGATGGCCGGGCACGCCGAGGGATTCACCCCTCCACTTT
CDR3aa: CASSPRWPGTPRDSPLHF

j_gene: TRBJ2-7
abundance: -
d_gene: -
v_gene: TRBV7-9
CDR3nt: TGTGCCAGCAGCTTAGATCGAGGCCTTGGCGAGCAGTACTTC
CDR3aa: CASSLDRGLGEQYF

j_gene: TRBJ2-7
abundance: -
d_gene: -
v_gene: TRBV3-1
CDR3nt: TGTGCCAGCAGCCAAGGAACGGGAGCACGGGAGCAGTACTTC
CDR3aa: CASSQGTGAREQYF

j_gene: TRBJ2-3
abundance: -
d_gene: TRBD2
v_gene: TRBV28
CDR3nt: TGTGCCAGCAGCTCCTATCTAGCGGGAGGTAGAACAGATACGCAGTATTTT
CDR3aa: CASSSYLAGGRTDTQYF

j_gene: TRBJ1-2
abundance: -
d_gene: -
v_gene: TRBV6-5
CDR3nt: TGTGCCAGCAGTTATGACCCTAGTTATGGCTACACCTTC
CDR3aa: CASSYDPSYGYTF

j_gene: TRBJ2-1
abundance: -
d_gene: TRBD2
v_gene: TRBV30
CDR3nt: TGTGCCTGCGCAAAGTGGGGAGGGAGTAGTCGTCGGTACAATGAGCAGTTCTTC
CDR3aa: CACAKWGGSSRRYNEQFF

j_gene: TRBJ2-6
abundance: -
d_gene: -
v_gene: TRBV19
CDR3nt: TGTGCCAGTAGTATAACAGACTCTGGGGCCAACGTCCTGACTTTC
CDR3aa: CASSITDSGANVLTF

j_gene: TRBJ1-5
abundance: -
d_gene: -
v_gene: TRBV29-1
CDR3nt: TGCAGCGCTGAAGAGGACAGCAATCAGCCCCAGCATTTT
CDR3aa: CSAEEDSNQPQHF

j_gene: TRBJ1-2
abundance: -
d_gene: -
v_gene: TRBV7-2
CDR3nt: TGTGCCAGCAGCATCTCGGGTGGCGGGAACTATGGCTACACCTTC
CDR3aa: CASSISGGGNYGYTF

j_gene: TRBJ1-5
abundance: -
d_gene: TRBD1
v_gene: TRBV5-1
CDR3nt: TGCGCCAGCAGTAGGACAGGGGATATCAATCAGCCCCAGCATTTT
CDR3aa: CASSRTGDINQPQHF

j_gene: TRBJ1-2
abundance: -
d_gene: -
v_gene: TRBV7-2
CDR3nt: TGTGCCAGCAAGGTTTCAGGGGCGGGTGGCTACACCTTC
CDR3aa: CASKVSGAGGYTF

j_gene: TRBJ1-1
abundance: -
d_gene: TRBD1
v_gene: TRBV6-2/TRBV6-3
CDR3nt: TGTGCCAGCAGTAAACGACAGGGGAACACTGAAGCTTTCTTT
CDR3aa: CASSKRQGNTEAFF

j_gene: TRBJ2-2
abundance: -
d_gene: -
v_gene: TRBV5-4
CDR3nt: TGTGCCAGCAGCTTTGGGGGATACACCGGGGAGCTGTTTTTT
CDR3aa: CASSFGGYTGELFF

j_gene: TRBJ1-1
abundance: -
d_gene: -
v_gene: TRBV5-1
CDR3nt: TGCGCCAGCAGCTTGGTTGGTCCCACTGAAGCTTTCTTT
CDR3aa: CASSLVGPTEAFF

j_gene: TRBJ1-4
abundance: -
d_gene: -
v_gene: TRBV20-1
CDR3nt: TGCAGTGCTAGGGGGGGGAATACTAATGAAAAACTGTTTTTT
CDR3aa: CSARGGNTNEKLFF

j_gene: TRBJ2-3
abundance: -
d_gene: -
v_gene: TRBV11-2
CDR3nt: TGTGCCAGCAGCTTCAGTAGGGGAGCCACAGATACGCAGTATTTT
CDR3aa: CASSFSRGATDTQYF

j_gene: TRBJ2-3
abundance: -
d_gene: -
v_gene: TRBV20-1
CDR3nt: TGCAGTGCTCAAACGGGAGTGGCAGATACGCAGTATTTT
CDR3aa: CSAQTGVADTQYF

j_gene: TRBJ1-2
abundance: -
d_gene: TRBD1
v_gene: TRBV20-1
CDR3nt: TGCAGTGCTAGACAGACCCCGGGACAGGTTCATGGCTACACCTTC
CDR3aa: CSARQTPGQVHGYTF

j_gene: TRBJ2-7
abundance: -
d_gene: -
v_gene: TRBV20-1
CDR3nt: TGCAGTGCTAGAAAGGACTCCTACGAGCAGTACTTC
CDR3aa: CSARKDSYEQYF

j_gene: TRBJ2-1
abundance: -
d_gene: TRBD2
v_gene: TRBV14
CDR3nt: TGTGCCAGCAGCCAAGATTCCGGGAGGGCCATCTATGAGCAGTTCTTC
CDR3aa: CASSQDSGRAIYEQFF

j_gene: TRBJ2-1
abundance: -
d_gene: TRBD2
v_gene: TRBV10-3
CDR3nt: TGTGCCACCCAGGGACTAGCGGGCCCCGGCCCCCTCTACAATGAGCAGTTCTTC
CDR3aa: CATQGLAGPGPLYNEQFF

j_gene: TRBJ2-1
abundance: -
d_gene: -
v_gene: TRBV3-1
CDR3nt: TGTGCCAGCAGCCAAGACCCCCGACAGAGATCCCACAATGAGCAGTTCTTC
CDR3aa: CASSQDPRQRSHNEQFF

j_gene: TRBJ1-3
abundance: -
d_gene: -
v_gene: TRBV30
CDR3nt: TGTGCCTGGAGTTGGGGGGCGAGCTCTGGAAACACCATATATTTT
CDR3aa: CAWSWGASSGNTIYF

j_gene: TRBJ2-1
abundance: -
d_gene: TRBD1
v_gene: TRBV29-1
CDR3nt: TGCAGCGTTGCCGGGACAGGGGGTGGGTATGAGCAGTTCTTC
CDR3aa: CSVAGTGGGYEQFF

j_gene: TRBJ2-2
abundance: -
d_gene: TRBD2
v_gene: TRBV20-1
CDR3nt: TGCAGTGCTAGCTCTAGCGGCTCCCTAAGGGCCGGGGAGCTGTTTTTT
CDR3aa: CSASSSGSLRAGELFF

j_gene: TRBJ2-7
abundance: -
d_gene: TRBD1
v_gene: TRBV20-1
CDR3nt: TGCAGTGCAACCAGGGGGCTGGACGAGCAGTACTTC
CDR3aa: CSATRGLDEQYF

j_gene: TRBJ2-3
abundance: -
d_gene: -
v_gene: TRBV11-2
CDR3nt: TGTGCCAGCAGCCCCAGACAGTCCCCCACAGATACGCAGTATTTT
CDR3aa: CASSPRQSPTDTQYF

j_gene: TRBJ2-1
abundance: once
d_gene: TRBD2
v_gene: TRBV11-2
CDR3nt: TGTGCCAGCAGCTCGGGACTAGCGGGAGGGAGCTCCTACAATGAGCAGTTCTTC
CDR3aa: CASSSGLAGGSSYNEQFF

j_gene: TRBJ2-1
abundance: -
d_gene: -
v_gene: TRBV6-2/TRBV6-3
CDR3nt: TGTGCCAGCAGTTACAAGCACCCCCCCCACAATGAGCAGTTCTTC
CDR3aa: CASSYKHPPHNEQFF

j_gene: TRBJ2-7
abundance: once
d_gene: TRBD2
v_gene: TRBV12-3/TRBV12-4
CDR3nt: TGTGCCAGCAGTTTGGCTAGCGGCTACGAGCAGTACTTC
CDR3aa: CASSLASGYEQYF

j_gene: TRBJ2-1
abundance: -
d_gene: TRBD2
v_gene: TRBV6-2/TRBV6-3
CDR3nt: TGTGCCAGCAGTGAGGGACTAGCGGGAAACAATGAGCAGTTCTTC
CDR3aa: CASSEGLAGNNEQFF

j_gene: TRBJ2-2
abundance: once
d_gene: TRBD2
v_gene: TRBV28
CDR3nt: TGTGCCAGCAGTCAAGCGGGAGGGACCACCGGGGAGCTGTTTTTT
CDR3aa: CASSQAGGTTGELFF

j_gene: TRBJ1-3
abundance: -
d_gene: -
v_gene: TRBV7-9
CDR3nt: TGTGCCAGCAGCTTACAAGCCATCTCTGGAAACACCATATATTTT
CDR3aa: CASSLQAISGNTIYF

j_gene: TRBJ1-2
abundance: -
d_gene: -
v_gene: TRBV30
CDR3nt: TGTGCCTGGACCCCTTTGAACACCTATGGCTACACCTTC
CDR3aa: CAWTPLNTYGYTF

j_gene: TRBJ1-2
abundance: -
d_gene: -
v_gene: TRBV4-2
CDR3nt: TGTGCCAGCAGCCAAGCCCGACCCTATGGCTACACCTTC
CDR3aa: CASSQARPYGYTF